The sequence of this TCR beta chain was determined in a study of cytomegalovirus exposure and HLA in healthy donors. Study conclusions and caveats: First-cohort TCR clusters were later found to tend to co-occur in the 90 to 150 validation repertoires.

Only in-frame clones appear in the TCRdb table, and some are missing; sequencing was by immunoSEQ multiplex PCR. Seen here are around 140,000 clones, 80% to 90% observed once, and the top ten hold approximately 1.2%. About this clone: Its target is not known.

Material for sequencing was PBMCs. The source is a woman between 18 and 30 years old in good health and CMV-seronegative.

Here the CDR3 DNA reads TGCGCCAGCAGCCTCATTACTATGGCTACGAGCGGCTACACCTTC. It yields the protein CASSLITMATSGYTF. V and J are TRBV5-1 and TRBJ1-2; D is ambiguous. Trimming removed 4 bases from V and 8 bases from J, with 21 bases in between. This CDR3 comprises 15 residues. CDR1 and CDR2 (germline): SGHRS, YFSETQ.